The rows below give T cell receptor beta chains drawn from one sample of a study of metastatic and nonmetastatic thyroid tumors. MiXCR was used by TCRdb to re-call the PCR reads. The table shows 5,300 or so clones, with 25% to 35% occurring only once. The sequencing input was adjacent normal tissue. Source of these receptors: a female donor with papillary thyroid cancer or a benign thyroid nodule (not recorded which). Some clones in this sample may be carry-over from other donors' samples. Each CDR3 is given with its conserved first and last residue. A D gene is named only where the DNA matches it firmly. The size field is filled for only some rows; it gives once, few, many or a size class.

J	size	D	V	length	CDR3	DNA
TRBJ1-1	large	NA	TRBV6-4	16	CASSAEGGSLNTEAFF	TGTGCCAGCAGTGCCGAGGGGGGCAGCCTTAACACTGAAGCTTTCTTT
TRBJ1-6	NA	TRBD1	TRBV27	14	CASKAQGADSPLHF	TGTGCCAGCAAGGCCCAGGGGGCGGATTCACCCCTCCACTTT
TRBJ2-7	NA	NA	TRBV28	15	CASSFTSLSQGEQYF	TGTGCCAGCAGTTTCACCTCGCTGAGTCAAGGGGAGCAGTACTTC
TRBJ2-3	few	NA	TRBV24-1	12	CATSVHTDTQYF	TGTGCCACCAGTGTCCACACAGATACGCAGTATTTT
TRBJ2-7	few	NA	TRBV20-1	11	CSASIKGRQYF	TGCAGTGCTAGCATTAAGGGAAGGCAGTACTTC
TRBJ2-1	once	NA	TRBV7-3	14	CASSLIPPRNEQFF	TGTGCCAGCAGCTTAATCCCCCCTAGGAATGAGCAGTTCTTC
TRBJ2-7	NA	NA	TRBV19	13	CASSIVIGNEQYF	TGTGCCAGTAGTATAGTAATCGGGAACGAGCAGTACTTC
TRBJ1-5	hyperexpanded	NA	TRBV28	13	CASTPGTVLSQHF	TGTGCCAGCACCCCCGGGACCGTCCTGTCCCAGCATTTT
TRBJ2-3	medium-sized	NA	TRBV19	15	CASTLSWTAADTQYF	TGTGCCAGTACTCTCTCCTGGACAGCGGCGGATACGCAGTATTTT
TRBJ2-2	few	TRBD2	TRBV28	14	CASSRTSAAGELFF	TGTGCCAGCAGTCGGACTAGCGCTGCCGGGGAGCTGTTTTTT
TRBJ1-2	large	NA	TRBV6-1	17	CASSARTRGKGDYGYTF	TGTGCCAGCAGTGCAAGAACTAGGGGGAAGGGGGACTATGGCTACACCTTC
TRBJ2-6	NA	NA	TRBV20-1	17	CSAKSYEGSSGANVLTF	TGCAGTGCCAAATCGTATGAGGGCAGCTCTGGGGCCAACGTCCTGACTTTC
TRBJ1-2	NA	NA	TRBV9	16	CASSAWGLPGAYGYTF	TGTGCCAGCAGCGCATGGGGTCTTCCAGGGGCCTATGGCTACACCTTC
TRBJ2-6	medium-sized	NA	TRBV24-1	14	CATGTDVEANVLTF	TGTGCCACCGGGACGGACGTAGAGGCCAACGTCCTGACTTTC
TRBJ2-7	NA	TRBD2	TRBV20-1	14	CSATGLAGPYEQYF	TGCAGTGCCACCGGACTAGCGGGACCCTACGAGCAGTACTTC
TRBJ2-5	NA	NA	TRBV29-1	13	CSAVDVGLVTQYF	TGTAGCGCCGTCGATGTGGGCCTGGTGACCCAGTACTTC
TRBJ1-3	NA	NA	TRBV11-2	12	CASSLVGRIIYF	TGTGCCAGCAGCTTAGTCGGCAGGATCATATATTTT
TRBJ1-4	few	NA	TRBV6-5	14	CASSYDGAKEKLFF	TGTGCCAGCAGTTACGACGGGGCTAAGGAAAAACTGTTTTTT
TRBJ1-4	NA	NA	TRBV11-2	12	CASSWDNEKLFF	TGTGCCAGCAGCTGGGACAATGAAAAACTGTTTTTT
TRBJ2-3	NA	TRBD1	TRBV24-1	14	CATRGQGLGDTQYF	TGTGCCACCAGGGGACAGGGGTTGGGAGATACGCAGTATTTT
TRBJ2-7	few	NA	TRBV6-1	12	CASSESKYEQYF	TGTGCCAGCAGTGAATCGAAGTACGAGCAGTACTTC
TRBJ2-7	NA	NA	TRBV6-1	15	CASSMRAVDTYEQYF	TGTGCAAGCAGCATGCGGGCGGTAGATACCTACGAGCAGTACTTC
TRBJ2-3	NA	TRBD2	TRBV10-3	15	CVISVSGRVTDTQYF	TGTGTCATCAGCGTAAGCGGGAGGGTTACAGATACGCAGTATTTC
TRBJ1-5	NA	NA	TRBV20-1	13	CSARGDFNQPQHF	TGCAGTGCTAGGGGGGACTTTAATCAGCCCCAGCATTTT
TRBJ1-1	NA	TRBD1	TRBV7-6	16	CASKKTGTGTMTEAFF	TGTGCCAGCAAGAAGACCGGGACAGGGACGATGACTGAAGCTTTCTTT
TRBJ2-2	NA	NA	TRBV6-1	14	CASSPGASTGELFF	TGTGCCAGCAGTCCCGGGGCGTCCACCGGGGAGCTGTTTTTT
TRBJ1-2	NA	NA	TRBV11-2	16	CANSLGEQGRLYGHTF	TGTGCCAACAGCTTAGGGGAGCAGGGACGGTTATATGGCCACACCTTC
TRBJ2-1	few	TRBD2	TRBV28	17	CASSLVLAGWPGDEHLF	TGTGCCAGCAGTTTAGTACTAGCGGGGTGGCCTGGGGATGAGCATCTCTTC
TRBJ1-1	medium-sized	NA	TRBV5-1	14	CASSSGTKGGEAFF	TGCGCCAGCAGCTCCGGGACAAAGGGTGGTGAAGCTTTCTTT
TRBJ1-1	NA	TRBD1	TRBV6-1	14	CASSIWTGATEAFF	TGTGCCAGCAGTATCTGGACAGGCGCCACTGAAGCTTTCTTT
TRBJ2-2	NA	NA	TRBV4-3	15	CASSLGQGDTGELFF	TGCGCCAGCAGCCTCGGACAAGGGGACACCGGGGAGCTGTTTTTT
TRBJ1-2	few	TRBD1	TRBV10-3	15	CAISEADRDPSGYTF	TGTGCCATCAGTGAGGCGGACAGGGATCCTTCTGGCTACACCTTC
TRBJ1-2	NA	NA	TRBV4-2	14	CASSQDPRGSGYTF	TGTGCCAGCAGCCAAGATCCCAGGGGAAGTGGCTACACCTTC
TRBJ2-2	medium-sized	TRBD2	TRBV10-2	19	CASSESRGAGGPNTGELFF	TGCGCCAGCAGTGAGTCGAGGGGCGCGGGAGGGCCTAACACCGGGGAGCTGTTTTTT
TRBJ2-7	few	NA	TRBV6-2/TRBV6-3	13	CASSLDAPYEQYF	TGTGCCAGCAGTTTGGACGCTCCCTACGAGCAGTACTTC
TRBJ2-7	NA	TRBD2	TRBV20-1	20	CSGTDQLGSGRASVTYEQYF	TGCAGTGGTACCGATCAACTAGGTAGCGGGAGGGCCTCGGTGACCTACGAGCAGTACTTC
TRBJ1-1	NA	NA	TRBV20-1	13	CSANGCSGAEAFF	TGCAGTGCTAACGGGTGCTCGGGTGCTGAAGCTTTCTTT
TRBJ1-2	medium-sized	NA	TRBV7-9	14	CASSARDLDYGYTF	TGTGCCAGCAGCGCCAGGGATCTGGACTATGGCTACACCTTC
TRBJ2-7	many	TRBD2	TRBV20-1	15	CSARGASGQTYEQYF	TGCAGTGCTAGGGGGGCTAGCGGGCAAACCTACGAGCAGTACTTC
TRBJ1-5	few	TRBD1	TRBV2	15	CASSGGDSYNQPQHF	TGTGCCAGCAGTGGGGGGGACAGCTACAATCAGCCCCAGCATTTT
TRBJ2-5	large	NA	TRBV6-1	16	CASSEKRTVSQETQYF	TGTGCCAGCAGTGAAAAGAGAACAGTTTCACAAGAGACCCAGTACTTC
TRBJ1-2	NA	NA	TRBV6-1	14	CASSGLVTDDGYTF	TGTGCCAGCAGTGGGCTTGTGACAGATGATGGCTACACCTTC
TRBJ1-2	few	NA	TRBV29-1	12	CSVDSVWYGYTF	TGCAGCGTTGACTCGGTATGGTATGGCTACACCTTC
TRBJ2-5	NA	NA	TRBV12-3/TRBV12-4	14	CASSLYRAGETQYF	TGTGCCAGCAGTTTATACAGGGCTGGGGAGACCCAGTACTTC
TRBJ2-3	few	NA	TRBV19	12	CASRQSGDTQYF	TGTGCCAGTCGGCAGTCAGGAGATACGCAGTATTTT
TRBJ1-2	few	TRBD1	TRBV20-1	12	CSARWGQYGYTF	TGCAGTGCTAGGTGGGGACAGTATGGCTACACCTTC
TRBJ2-7	NA	TRBD1	TRBV20-1	15	CSAREGTGGGSEQYF	TGCAGTGCTAGAGAAGGGACAGGGGGCGGCTCCGAGCAGTACTTC
TRBJ2-2	few	NA	TRBV27	14	CASTRRFRAGELFF	TGTGCCAGCACCAGGCGGTTTCGGGCCGGGGAGCTGTTTTTT
TRBJ2-2	NA	NA	TRBV6-1	17	CASSEGRVNYRTGELFF	TGTGCCAGCAGTGAGGGCAGGGTTAATTATAGGACCGGGGAGCTGTTTTTT
TRBJ2-7	few	TRBD2	TRBV6-6	15	CASSYGGGSEYEQYF	TGTGCCAGCAGTTATGGGGGGGGTAGCGAGTACGAGCAGTACTTC
TRBJ1-5	NA	TRBD1	TRBV19	17	CASRTGTGWDSNQPQHF	TGTGCCAGTAGGACCGGGACAGGGTGGGATAGCAATCAGCCCCAGCATTTT
TRBJ2-1	NA	NA	TRBV28	18	CASSFRTVGYTFGNEQFF	NA
TRBJ1-1	few	NA	TRBV9	12	CASGGLNTEAFF	TGTGCCAGCGGGGGACTGAACACTGAAGCTTTCTTT
TRBJ2-7	NA	NA	TRBV7-6	17	CASSPTGRAELPYEQYF	TGTGCCAGCAGCCCCACGGGCAGGGCCGAACTCCCCTACGAGCAGTACTTC
TRBJ1-1	large	NA	TRBV20-1	13	CSASGGAGAEAFF	TGCAGTGCTAGCGGGGGCGCGGGTGCTGAAGCTTTCTTT
TRBJ1-5	NA	TRBD1	TRBV28	15	CASSFLDRAGQPQHF	TGTGCCAGCAGTTTCCTGGACAGGGCAGGTCAGCCCCAGCATTTT
TRBJ2-1	few	TRBD2	TRBV6-1	11	CASSTGLDQFF	TGTGCCAGCAGCACCGGACTAGATCAGTTCTTC
TRBJ2-1	few	NA	TRBV6-2/TRBV6-3	15	CASSSVRSSYNEQFF	TGTGCCAGCAGTAGCGTCCGAAGCTCCTACAATGAGCAGTTCTTC
TRBJ1-2	NA	TRBD1	TRBV28	16	CASSLGGQSGTYGYTF	TGTGCCAGCAGCTTAGGGGGACAGTCGGGCACCTATGGCTACACCTTC